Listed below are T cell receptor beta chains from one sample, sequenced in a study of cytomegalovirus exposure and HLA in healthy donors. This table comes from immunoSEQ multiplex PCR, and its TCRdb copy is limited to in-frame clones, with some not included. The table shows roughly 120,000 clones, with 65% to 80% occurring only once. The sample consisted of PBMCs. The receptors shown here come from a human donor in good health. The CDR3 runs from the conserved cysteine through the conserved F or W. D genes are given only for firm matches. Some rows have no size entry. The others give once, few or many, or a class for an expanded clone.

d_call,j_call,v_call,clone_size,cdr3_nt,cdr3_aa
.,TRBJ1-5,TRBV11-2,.,TGTGCCAGCAGCTTAACTAGGATTCAGCCCCAGCATTTT,CASSLTRIQPQHF
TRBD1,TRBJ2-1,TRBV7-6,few,TGTGCCAGCAGCCCCGGACAGGGTCCTTACAATGAGCAGTTCTTC,CASSPGQGPYNEQFF
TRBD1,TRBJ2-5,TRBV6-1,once,TGTGCCAGCAGCTGGGACAGGGGGCTAGAGACCCAGTACTTC,CASSWDRGLETQYF
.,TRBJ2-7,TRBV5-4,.,TGTGCCAGCAGCCCTCCAGGGGACGTAACCTACGAGCAGTACTTC,CASSPPGDVTYEQYF
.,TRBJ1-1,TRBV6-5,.,TGTGCCAGCAGTAGGACAAGGACGACGTTTGAAGCTTTCTTT,CASSRTRTTFEAFF
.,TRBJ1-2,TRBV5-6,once,TGTGCCAGCCAAGGGGGGGCTAGTGGCTACACCTTC,CASQGGASGYTF
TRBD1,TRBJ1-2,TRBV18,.,TGTGCCAGCTCACCCGGGACAGGGTCCTATGGCTACACCTTC,CASSPGTGSYGYTF
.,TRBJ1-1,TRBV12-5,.,TGTGCTAGTGCTCAAGGTAGTCGGGGTGAAGCTTTCTTT,CASAQGSRGEAFF
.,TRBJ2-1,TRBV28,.,TGTGCCAGCAGTTTGGCTTCAGGGGGGCGGTTTGATGAGCAGTTCTTC,CASSLASGGRFDEQFF
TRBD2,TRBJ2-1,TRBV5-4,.,TGTGCCAGCAGCTTGGCCAGTGCTAGCGGGAGGAATGAGCAGTTCTTC,CASSLASASGRNEQFF
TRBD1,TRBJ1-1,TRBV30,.,TGTGCCTGGAGTGCCTCAGGGGGCGCGGGCACTGAAGCTTTCTTT,CAWSASGGAGTEAFF
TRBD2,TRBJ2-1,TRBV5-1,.,TGCGCCAGCAGCTTGTCCTCCATTGGCGGGGGATGGGATGAGCAGTTCTTC,CASSLSSIGGGWDEQFF
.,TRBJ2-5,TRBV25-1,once,TGTGCCAGCTGCCGGGACTTAGGGGAGACCCAGTACTTC,CASCRDLGETQYF
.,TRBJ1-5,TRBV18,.,TGTGCCAGCTCACCCGCCGGAGGGCGGCAGCCCCAGCATTTT,CASSPAGGRQPQHF
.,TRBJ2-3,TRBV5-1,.,TGCGCCAGCAGCTTGGGAGGCATCGCTAGCACAGATACGCAGTATTTT,CASSLGGIASTDTQYF
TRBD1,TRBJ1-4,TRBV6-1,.,TGTGCCAGCAACGACAGGGGGGCCACTGGAAAACTGTTTTTT,CASNDRGATGKLFF
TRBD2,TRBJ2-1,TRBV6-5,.,TGTGCCAGCAGTCGCGGGGGAAATGAGCAGTTCTTC,CASSRGGNEQFF
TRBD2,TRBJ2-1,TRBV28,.,TGTGCCAGCAGCTTACCGGGACTAGCGGCCTACAATGAGCAGTTCTTC,CASSLPGLAAYNEQFF
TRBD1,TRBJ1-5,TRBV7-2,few,TGTGCCAGCAGCTTAGACAGGGGGCCTCAGCCCCAGCATTTT,CASSLDRGPQPQHF
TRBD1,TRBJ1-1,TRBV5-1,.,TGCGCCAGCACCAGGGGGCAGGGATGGCCCACTGAAGCTTTCTTT,CASTRGQGWPTEAFF
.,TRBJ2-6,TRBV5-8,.,TGTGCCAGCAGCTTTGGCAGGGCATCCGGGGCCAACGTCCTGACTTTC,CASSFGRASGANVLTF
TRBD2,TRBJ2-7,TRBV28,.,TGTGCCAGCCGAGCGGGAGAACCCACCTACGAGCAGCACTTC,CASRAGEPTYEQHF
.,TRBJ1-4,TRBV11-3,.,TGTGCCAGCAGTAAACAGGGTAGCGAAAAACTGTTTTTT,CASSKQGSEKLFF
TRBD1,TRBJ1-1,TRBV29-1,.,TGCAGCGTGTGGACAGGAGGCACTGAAGCTTTCTTT,CSVWTGGTEAFF
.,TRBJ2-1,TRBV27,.,TGTGCCAGCAGTTTGCGGGATTTCAATGAGCAGTTCTTC,CASSLRDFNEQFF
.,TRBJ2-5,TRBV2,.,TGTGCCAGCAGTGAACGAGGAGGGAGCGGGACCCAGTACTTC,CASSERGGSGTQYF
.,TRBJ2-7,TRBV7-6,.,TGTGCCAGCAGCTTTCGGGGGAGTACTCCTCGCGAGCAGTACTTC,CASSFRGSTPREQYF
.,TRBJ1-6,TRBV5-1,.,TGCGCCAGCAGTAGCGCGGGACCTAATTCACCCCTCCACTTT,CASSSAGPNSPLHF
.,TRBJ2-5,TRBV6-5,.,TGTGCCAGCAGTTACGGCAATTCGCCCGAGACCCAGTACTTC,CASSYGNSPETQYF
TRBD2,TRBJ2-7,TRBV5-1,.,TGCGCCAGCAGCTTGGAGGGGACAGGGCGGACTAGCGGGTCGGTGCAGTACTTC,CASSLEGTGRTSGSVQYF
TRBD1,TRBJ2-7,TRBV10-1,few,TGCGCCAGCAGTGGTGGACAGGGGGCAAGATCCTACGAGCAGTACTTC,CASSGGQGARSYEQYF
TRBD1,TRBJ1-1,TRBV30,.,TGTGCCTGGAGAGGGCCAGGGGGCGAAGCTTTCTTT,CAWRGPGGEAFF
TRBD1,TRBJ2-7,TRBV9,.,TGTGCCAGCAGCGGGTCCCCGGGACAGACTACCTACGAGCAGTACTTC,CASSGSPGQTTYEQYF
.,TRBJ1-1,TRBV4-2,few,TGTGCCAGCAGCCACCGCCCCAGGGATAACACTGAAGCTTTCTTT,CASSHRPRDNTEAFF
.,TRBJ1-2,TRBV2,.,TGTGCCAGCAGTCCCGACAGCGCTAACTATGGCTACACCTTC,CASSPDSANYGYTF
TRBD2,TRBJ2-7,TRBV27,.,TGTGCCAGCAGTTCCTCGACTAGCGCCTCCTACGAGCAGTACTTC,CASSSSTSASYEQYF
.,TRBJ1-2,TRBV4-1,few,TGCGCCAGCAGCCAAGGGGGAGGGTTTGGGTATGGCTACACCTTC,CASSQGGGFGYGYTF
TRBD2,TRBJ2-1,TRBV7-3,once,TGTGCCAGCAGCCCCGCGGGAGCCTACAATGAGCAGTTCTTC,CASSPAGAYNEQFF
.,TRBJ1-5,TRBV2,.,TGTGCCAGCGGGGGGAGGACCAGCAATCAGCCCCAGCATTTT,CASGGRTSNQPQHF
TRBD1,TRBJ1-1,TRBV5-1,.,TGCGCCAGCAGCCCGAGGACAGGGATGAACACTGAAGCTTTCTTT,CASSPRTGMNTEAFF